The 16 T cell receptor beta chains below come from one sample, sequenced in a study of blood T cell repertoires in COVID-19. Sequenced by immunoSEQ multiplex PCR; TCRdb stores in-frame clones only, minus some. This table holds 80,000 to 100,000 clones, 70% to 80% found once. Sequencing was performed on peripheral blood. The receptors originated from a man in his sixties or seventies with acute or convalescent COVID-19.

This chain connects TRBV15 to TRBJ2-7, with 10 bases identical to TRBD1. Trimming cost V 3 bases and J 7 bases; bases outside gene matches: 6. The CDR3 loop spans 14 amino acids. The V gene's germline CDR1 is LNHNV and CDR2 YYDKDF (reference sequence). CDR3 region: CATSRGQGIGEQYF. DNA for the CDR3: TGTGCCACCAGCAGGGGACAGGGGATAGGAGAGCAGTACTTC.

V is TRBV15 and J is TRBJ2-7, with 9 bases aligning to TRBD1. Germline values: CDR1 LNHNV, CDR2 YYDKDF (reference sequence). V trimming: 5 bases; J trimming: 5 bases; junction bases outside the gene matches: 7. This CDR3 is built from 14 residues. The CDR3 coding sequence is TGTGCCACCAGCGGGCCTGACAGGGGGAACGAGCAGTACTTC. Encoded protein: CATSGPDRGNEQYF.

The chain couples TRBV5-6 to TRBJ2-2; 7 bases are shared with TRBD1. The CDR3 is made up of 16 amino acids. Germline CDR1 and CDR2: SGHDT and YYEEEE. J was trimmed by 5 bases and V by 0 bases; bases with no gene match: 7. In nucleotides, the CDR3 is TGTGCCAGCAGCTTGGTTACGGGACAGCGTACCGGGGAGCTGTTTTTT. The encoded protein is CASSLVTGQRTGELFF.

The V call is TRBV19, the J call TRBJ1-3; D not resolved. This CDR3 has 15 residues. Trimming cost V 3 bases and J 0 bases, with 9 bases left between them. The germline CDR1 and CDR2 sequences are LNHDA and SQIVND (reference sequence). For the CDR3, the DNA is TGTGCCAGTAGTATCGGTCGTAGCTCTGGAAACACCATATATTTT. Its protein product is CASSIGRSSGNTIYF.

This chain joins TRBV28 and TRBJ2-5, with D perhaps TRBD2 (6 bases). Per the germline V gene, CDR1 is MDHEN and CDR2 is SYDVKM. The CDR3 sequence is 16 residues long. The ends were cut back, 2 bases at V and 3 bases at J, with 16 bases in the middle. CDR3 amino acids: CASSLVTGTSKETQYF. The CDR3 DNA follows: TGTGCCAGCAGTTTAGTTACCGGGACTTCAAAAGAGACCCAGTACTTC.

The rearrangement joins TRBV6-5 to TRBJ2-7; possibly TRBD1 for D (6 bases). The germline gives CDR1 MNHEY, CDR2 SVGAGI. V lost 5 bases to trimming and J lost 4 bases, with 9 bases between them. There are 12 residues in the CDR3. The CDR3 loop reads CASSPQGYEQYF. CDR3 DNA sequence: TGTGCCAGCAGTCCACAGGGTTACGAGCAGTACTTC.

The chain combines TRBV11-3 with TRBJ2-1; 12 bases fit TRBD2. There are 15 residues in the CDR3. V gave up 5 bases and J gave up 4 bases; unmatched junction bases: 3. Germline assignment: CDR1 SGHNT and CDR2 YENEEA. CDR3: CASSQLAGGYNEQFF. Written as DNA, the CDR3 is TGTGCCAGCAGCCAACTAGCGGGAGGATACAATGAGCAGTTCTTC.

The chain links TRBV30 to TRBJ2-3; TRBD1 agrees at 8 bases. Trimming cost V 4 bases and J 5 bases; bases outside gene matches: 8. The CDR3 runs 14 residues. The V gene's germline CDR1 is GTSNPN and CDR2 SVGIG (reference sequence). The CDR3: CAWKRGQVGDTQYF. CDR3 DNA: TGTGCCTGGAAAAGGGGACAGGTCGGAGATACGCAGTATTTT.

This chain joins TRBV19 and TRBJ1-2; TRBD1 is a possible D gene (5 bases). The ends were cut back, 0 bases at V and 8 bases at J, with 16 bases in the middle. Looked up from germline, CDR1 is LNHDA and CDR2 is SQIVND (reference sequence). This CDR3 region has 15 residues. The DNA for the CDR3 is TGTGCCAGTAGTATAGAGGACACCCCAAAGAGGGGCTACACCTTC. It codes for CASSIEDTPKRGYTF.

The rearrangement uses TRBV12-3 or TRBV12-4 and TRBJ1-1; unclear D gene. This CDR3 comprises 13 residues. With 2 bases removed from V and 5 bases from J, the gap between germline ends came to 9 bases. The CDR3 here is CASSLSGQTEAFF. CDR3 DNA: TGTGCCAGCAGTTTAAGTGGCCAGACTGAAGCTTTCTTT.

This rearrangement joins TRBV29-1 to TRBJ2-1, with D possibly TRBD2 on 6 matching bases. Looked up from germline, CDR1 is SQVTM and CDR2 is ANQGSEA. CDR3 length: 17 residues. Trimming stripped 1 base from V and 0 bases from J, with 16 bases between. CDR3 amino acids: CSVEGVWDSRSYNEQFF. The CDR3 nucleotides are TGCAGCGTTGAAGGGGTCTGGGACTCCCGCTCCTACAATGAGCAGTTCTTC.

The J gene is TRBJ1-5, the V gene TRBV4-2, with D uncertain. The CDR3 runs to 15 residues. Trimming removed 2 bases at V and 2 bases at J, with 10 bases between. CDR1 and CDR2 (germline): LGHNA, YNFKEQ. CDR3 sequence (DNA): TGTGCCAGCAGCCAAACTAGCCAGGGCAATCAGCCCCAGCATTTT. Its protein product is CASSQTSQGNQPQHF.

This chain connects TRBV14 to TRBJ2-5; 9 bases line up with TRBD1. Germline lookup yields CDR1 SGHDN and CDR2 FVKESK. This CDR3 comprises 14 residues. Losses at the gene ends were 0 bases for V and 7 bases for J; bases not matched to a gene: 3. CDR3 nucleotides: TGTGCCAGCAGCCAAGATAAGACAGGGGGGACCCAGTACTTC. Translated, it gives CASSQDKTGGTQYF.

The chain uses TRBV28 and TRBJ2-7; TRBD2 is a possible D gene (6 bases). From germline, CDR1 is MDHEN and CDR2 SYDVKM. CDR3 size: 13 residues. V lost 6 bases to trimming and J lost 7 bases, with 16 bases between them. This CDR3 reads CASSPGGGKEQYF. CDR3 DNA sequence: TGTGCCAGCAGCCCCGGTGGGGGGAAGGAGCAGTACTTC.

The chain carries TRBV24-1 and TRBJ1-2; the D gene is possibly TRBD1 (5 bases). Trimming left V 0 bases short and J 13 bases short, with 14 bases between. Per germline, CDR1 KGHDR and CDR2 SFDVKD. The CDR3 has 13 amino acids. The CDR3 sequence is CATSDLREGQRTF. The DNA of the CDR3 is TGTGCCACCAGTGATTTGAGGGAGGGGCAGCGCACCTTC.

V usage is TRBV12-3 or TRBV12-4 and J usage is TRBJ1-1, with D unclear. The CDR3 sequence is 13 residues long. V was pared by 5 bases and J by 3 bases, with 10 bases between. This CDR3 reads CASSVRLDTEAFF. The CDR3 DNA reads TGTGCCAGCAGTGTGAGGCTGGACACTGAAGCTTTCTTT.